This is a list of T cell receptor beta chains from one sample in a study of OX40 agonist ivuxolimab in advanced cancers. Only in-frame clones appear in the TCRdb table, and some are missing; sequencing was by immunoSEQ multiplex PCR. Here the sample spans around 49,000 clones, around four fifths being singletons. The sequencing used CD4+ or CD8+ T cells sorted from blood, collected in a trial of the OX40 agonist ivuxolimab. All receptors come from an adult with an advanced solid tumor such as melanoma, head and neck, liver or kidney cancer. Each CDR3 is given with its conserved first and last residue. The D gene is left open where the match is weak. Only part of the rows carry a size: once, few, many, or a class if the clone is expanded.

cdr3_length j_call d_call clone_size v_call cdr3_nt cdr3_aa
14 TRBJ1-4 NA few TRBV10-2 TGCGCCAGCAACGGAGGGGGGGCTGGTGAAAAACTGTTTTTT CASNGGGAGEKLFF
13 TRBJ2-7 NA NA TRBV10-2 TGCGCCAGCAGTGAAAGGACCCCCTACGAGCAGTACTTC CASSERTPYEQYF
16 TRBJ2-1 TRBD2 NA TRBV2 TGTGCCAGCAGTTCGGCCGGGACTAGGATCTACAATGAGCAGTTCTTC CASSSAGTRIYNEQFF
15 TRBJ2-5 TRBD2 once TRBV29-1 TGCAGCGACCAGGGGCGCGGGAGGTATGGGGAGACCCAGTACTTC CSDQGRGRYGETQYF
14 TRBJ1-5 NA NA TRBV25-1 TGTGCCAGCAGTGGGCCAGTCCACAATCAGCCCCAGCATTTT CASSGPVHNQPQHF
18 TRBJ1-1 TRBD1 NA TRBV28 TGTGCCAGCAGGATAATCATTGACAGGGGGCGGAAGGACACTGAAGCTTTCTTT CASRIIIDRGRKDTEAFF
16 TRBJ2-3 TRBD2 NA TRBV13 TGTGCCAGCAGCGTCCCGGGACTAGCGAACACAGATACGCAGTATTTT CASSVPGLANTDTQYF
15 TRBJ1-2 TRBD1 NA TRBV6-6 TGTGCCAGCAGTTACGTGACAGGGCCTGCCTATGGCTACACCTTC CASSYVTGPAYGYTF
15 TRBJ2-2 TRBD1 NA TRBV4-1 TGCGCCAGCAGCCAAGGTCCGACAGGGGCCGGGGAGCTGTTTTTT CASSQGPTGAGELFF
17 TRBJ2-6 NA NA TRBV25-1 TGTGCCAGCAGTCCTCCTGGTGGACAAAGTCGGGCCAACGTCCTGACTTTC CASSPPGGQSRANVLTF
18 TRBJ2-1 NA NA TRBV19 TGTGCCAGTAGTATCCCCCCCTGGTTGGACGGGGCTCACAATGAGCAGTTCTTC CASSIPPWLDGAHNEQFF
13 TRBJ2-3 NA NA TRBV27 TGTGCCAGCAGTCCCGGGACTGCCGATACGCAGTATTTT CASSPGTADTQYF
16 TRBJ1-1 TRBD1 few TRBV5-1 TGCGCCAGCAGCTGGGGACAGGGGTTGGGGAACACTGAAGCTTTCTTT CASSWGQGLGNTEAFF
12 TRBJ1-2 NA NA TRBV2 TGTGCCAGCCATAAGCGACAGGATGGCTACACCTTC CASHKRQDGYTF
16 TRBJ1-2 NA NA TRBV28 TGTGCCAGCGACAAACCAGGCGCGGCAATTTCCTATGGCTACACCTTC CASDKPGAAISYGYTF
14 TRBJ2-1 TRBD2 NA TRBV5-1 TGCGCCAGAACTAGCGGGGGGAACTACAATGAGCAGTTCTTC CARTSGGNYNEQFF
17 TRBJ2-1 TRBD2 NA TRBV7-8 TGTGCCAGCAGCTTATCCCTCCCTAGCGGTTTCTACAATGAGCAGTTCTTC CASSLSLPSGFYNEQFF
15 TRBJ2-3 NA NA TRBV25-1 TGTGCCAGCAGTGAATTAGGGTCTGGTGCAGATACGCAGTATTTT CASSELGSGADTQYF
14 TRBJ2-7 TRBD1 NA TRBV29-1 TGCAGCGTTGAATTAGGACAGGGGACCTACGAGCAGTACTTC CSVELGQGTYEQYF
14 TRBJ2-7 NA NA TRBV5-1 TGCGCCAGCAGCTTGGATAACGGCGCCTACGAGCAGTACTTC CASSLDNGAYEQYF
15 TRBJ1-3 NA NA TRBV7-6 TGTGCCAGCAGCTTAACAGACAGCTCTGGAAACACCATATATTTT CASSLTDSSGNTIYF
16 TRBJ2-7 TRBD2 NA TRBV9 TGTGCCAGCAGCGTAGCACTAGCGGGGGGGTTCTACGAGCAGTACTTC CASSVALAGGFYEQYF
17 TRBJ2-3 NA NA TRBV11-2 TGTGCCAGCAGCTCAGGGGACGGCGGAGTACACACAGATACGCAGTATTTT CASSSGDGGVHTDTQYF
17 TRBJ2-7 NA once TRBV27 TGTGCCAGCAGTGACTCCCCCCGGGACCGAGCCTTCCTCGAGCAGTACTTC CASSDSPRDRAFLEQYF
16 TRBJ1-6 NA NA TRBV4-1 TGCGCCAGCAGCCAAGGATGGGGGGGCATCAATTCACCCCTCCACTTT CASSQGWGGINSPLHF
14 TRBJ1-2 TRBD1 NA TRBV7-6 TGTGCCAGCAGCCAGGGACAGGGCGCCTATGGCTACACCTTC CASSQGQGAYGYTF
12 TRBJ2-3 NA NA TRBV7-9 TGTGCCAGCAGCCAAACCCCAGATACGCAGTATTTT CASSQTPDTQYF
13 TRBJ2-5 NA once TRBV5-6 TGTGCCAGCAGCTTGGTTCGGGGGGAGACCCAGTACTTC CASSLVRGETQYF
14 TRBJ2-2 NA NA TRBV11-3 TGTGCCAGCCTTATAGAGGGGAACACCGGGGAGCTGTTTTTT CASLIEGNTGELFF
14 TRBJ1-4 NA NA TRBV19 TGTGCCAGTAGTCCTAGCGGGGCTGGGGAAAAACTGTTTTTT CASSPSGAGEKLFF
14 TRBJ1-1 NA once TRBV28 TGTGCCAGCACCCTGCGGGAAGCGAACACTGAAGCTTTCTTT CASTLREANTEAFF
15 TRBJ1-5 NA NA TRBV19 TGTGCCAGTAGTCACAGGAGCGAAATCAATCAGCCCCAGCATTTT CASSHRSEINQPQHF
18 TRBJ2-4 TRBD2 NA TRBV4-1 TGCGCCAGCAGCCAAGATCCCCCATGGGCGGGAGGGGAGCACATTCAGTACTTC CASSQDPPWAGGEHIQYF
11 TRBJ2-1 NA NA TRBV30 TGTGCCTGGAGTGTAATGGGTGGGCAGTTCTTC CAWSVMGGQFF
14 TRBJ1-1 NA medium-sized TRBV13 TGTGCCAGCAGGACGGCAGGGCTAGGGGCTGAAGCTTTCTTT CASRTAGLGAEAFF
14 TRBJ1-2 NA NA TRBV5-1 TGCGCCAGCAGCTTGGCCGGGGACTCCTATGGCTACACCTTC CASSLAGDSYGYTF
14 TRBJ2-7 NA once TRBV30 TGTGCCTGGAGTGGACCCTACCCCTCCTACGAGCAGTACTTC CAWSGPYPSYEQYF
15 TRBJ2-1 NA NA TRBV29-1 TGCAGCGTTGAAGGGGCGGAGAGCTCCTACAATGAGCAGTTCTTC CSVEGAESSYNEQFF
15 TRBJ2-1 TRBD1 NA TRBV7-9 TGTGCCAGCAGCTCCAACAGGGGTTCATACAATGAGCAGTTCTTC CASSSNRGSYNEQFF
15 TRBJ2-3 TRBD1 NA TRBV7-9 TGTGCCAGCAGCTCCGGGACAGGGGCCACAGATACGCAGTATTTT CASSSGTGATDTQYF